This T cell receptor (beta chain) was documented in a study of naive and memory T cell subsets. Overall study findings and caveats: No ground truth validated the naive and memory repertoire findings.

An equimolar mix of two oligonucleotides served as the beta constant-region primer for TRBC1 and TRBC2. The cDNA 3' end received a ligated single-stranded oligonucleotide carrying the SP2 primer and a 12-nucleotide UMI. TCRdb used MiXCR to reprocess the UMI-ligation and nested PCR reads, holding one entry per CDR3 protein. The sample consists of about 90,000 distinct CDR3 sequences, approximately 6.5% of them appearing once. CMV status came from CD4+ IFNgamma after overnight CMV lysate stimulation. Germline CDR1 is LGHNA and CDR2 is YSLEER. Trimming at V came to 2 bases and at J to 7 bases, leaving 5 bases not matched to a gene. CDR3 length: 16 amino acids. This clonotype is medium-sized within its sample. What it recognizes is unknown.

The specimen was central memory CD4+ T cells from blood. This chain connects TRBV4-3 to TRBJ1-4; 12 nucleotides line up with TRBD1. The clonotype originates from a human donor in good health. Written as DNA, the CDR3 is TGCGCCAGCAGCCAAAGACCGGGACAGGGGGCTGAAAAACTGTTTTTT. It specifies CASSQRPGQGAEKLFF.